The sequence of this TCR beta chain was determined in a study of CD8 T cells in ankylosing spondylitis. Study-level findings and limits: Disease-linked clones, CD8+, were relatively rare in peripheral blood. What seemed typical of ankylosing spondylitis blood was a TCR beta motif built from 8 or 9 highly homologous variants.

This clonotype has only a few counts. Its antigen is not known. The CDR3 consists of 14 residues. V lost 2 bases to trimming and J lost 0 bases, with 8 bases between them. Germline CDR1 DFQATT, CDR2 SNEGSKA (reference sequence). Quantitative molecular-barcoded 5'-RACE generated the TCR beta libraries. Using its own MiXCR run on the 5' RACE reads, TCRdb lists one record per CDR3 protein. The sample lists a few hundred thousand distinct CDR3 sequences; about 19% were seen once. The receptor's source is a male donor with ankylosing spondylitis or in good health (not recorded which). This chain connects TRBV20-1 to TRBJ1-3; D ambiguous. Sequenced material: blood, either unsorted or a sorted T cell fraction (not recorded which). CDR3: CSARPRASGNTIYF. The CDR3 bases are TGCAGTGCTAGACCCCGGGCCTCTGGAAACACCATATATTTT.